A single sample gave rise to the 11 T cell receptor beta chains below, sequenced in a study of cytomegalovirus exposure and HLA in healthy donors. The study ran its PCR with 60 Vbeta and 13 Jbeta primers. Assay: immunoSEQ multiplex PCR; the TCRdb copy retains only in-frame clones and omits some. The sample consists of about 120,000 clones, around 80% of them appearing once. The sample consisted of PBMCs. The receptors were sampled from a man under 40 in good health and CMV-seronegative.

The chain joins TRBV4-1 to TRBJ2-7; D remains ambiguous. The germline V gene has CDR1 MGHRA and CDR2 YSYEKL. The V end lost 5 bases, the J end lost 0 bases, and 14 bases lay between the germline ends. The CDR3 is 15 amino acids. The CDR3: CASSYTESSSYEQYF. The DNA of the CDR3 is TGCGCCAGCAGCTATACAGAATCGAGCTCCTACGAGCAGTACTTC.

This rearrangement joins TRBV7-3 to TRBJ2-3; 7 bases map to TRBD1. CDR1 and CDR2 from the germline V gene are SGHTA and FQGTGA. V trimming: 6 bases; J trimming: 5 bases; junction bases outside the gene matches: 5. The CDR3 covers 13 residues. The CDR3 region has the DNA TGTGCCAGCAGAACAGGGGCCGGAGATACGCAGTATTTT. It yields the protein CASRTGAGDTQYF.

The V call is TRBV5-8, the J call TRBJ1-1, with unresolved D. Germline V gene lookup returns CDR1 SGHTS and CDR2 YDEGEE. Trimming left V 0 bases short and J 4 bases short, with 7 bases between. This CDR3 contains 13 residues. This CDR3 reads CASSLAPGTEAFF. The CDR3 bases are TGTGCCAGCAGCTTGGCGCCCGGCACTGAAGCTTTCTTT. The full variable domain, in which reference TRBV5-8 and TRBJ1-1 provide the parts outside the CDR3, is EAGVTQSPTHLIKTRGQQATLRCSPISGHTSVYWYQQALGLGLQFLLWYDEGEERNRGNFPPRFSGRQFPNYSSELNVNALELEDSALYLCASSLAPGTEAFFGQGTRLTVV.

Only a few counts were recorded for this clone. The genes are TRBV14 and TRBJ1-6, with 7 bases fitting TRBD1. With V trimmed by 4 bases and J by 10 bases, 13 bases remained unmatched. The CDR3 sequence is 16 residues long. Germline CDR1 and CDR2: SGHDN and FVKESK. CDR3 DNA sequence: TGTGCCAGCAGCCCCTACGGGACAGCCCGCGGATCACCCCTCCACTTT. Its translation: CASSPYGTARGSPLHF. Combining the CDR3 with reference TRBV14 and TRBJ1-6 gives the whole variable domain EAGVTQFPSHSVIEKGQTVTLRCDPISGHDNLYWYRRVMGKEIKFLLHFVKESKQDESGMPNNRFLAERTGGTYSTLKVQPAELEDSGVYFCASSPYGTARGSPLHFGNGTRLTVT.

This clone was seen a few times. This chain joins TRBV27 and TRBJ2-5; perhaps TRBD2 as D (5 bases). This CDR3 is 16 amino acids long. Germline values: CDR1 MNHEY, CDR2 SMNVEV (reference sequence). Trimming took off 3 bases at V and 1 base at J, with 15 bases between the two ends. In DNA form, the CDR3 reads TGTGCCAGCAGTTTGAGGGCCCAGAGCATCCAAGAGACCCAGTACTTC. It codes for CASSLRAQSIQETQYF.

The rearrangement joins TRBV18 to TRBJ2-1; 7 bases match TRBD1. The CDR3 runs to 16 residues. Unmatched junction bases numbered 8, after V lost 6 bases and J lost 0 bases. In germline, CDR1 is KGHSH, CDR2 LQKENI. The CDR3 spells CASSKGQESSYNEQFF. DNA for the CDR3: TGTGCCAGCTCGAAAGGACAGGAAAGCTCCTACAATGAGCAGTTCTTC.

The chain recombines TRBV10-1 with TRBJ2-7; maybe TRBD2 (6 bases). Germline loops: CDR1 WNHNN, CDR2 SYGVQD (reference sequence). This CDR3 is built from 15 residues. The V end was cut by 0 bases, the J end by 2 bases, with 11 bases between. CDR3 protein: CASSESGGIAYEQYF. The CDR3 region has the DNA TGCGCCAGCAGTGAGTCGGGCGGGATTGCCTACGAGCAGTACTTC.

This clone showed up just a few times. This sequence joins TRBV18 and TRBJ2-7, with unresolved D. The CDR3 covers 18 residues. Germline CDR1 and CDR2: KGHSH and LQKENI. With 4 bases removed from V and 0 bases from J, the gap between germline ends came to 22 bases. The CDR3 DNA is TGTGCCAGCTCACTCCAGCTGGGCCTTGGCGATAACTCCTACGAGCAGTACTTC. Its protein is CASSLQLGLGDNSYEQYF.

The chain joins TRBV10-3 to TRBJ1-1, with D perhaps TRBD1 (5 bases). CDR1 is ENHRY, CDR2 SYGVKD, per germline. The CDR3 runs to 13 residues. Trimming pared 3 bases from V and 5 bases from J, leaving 10 bases between. CDR3 residues: CAISDWEGTEAFF. CDR3 sequence (DNA): TGTGCCATCAGTGACTGGGAGGGGACTGAAGCTTTCTTT.

The V gene is TRBV5-1, the J gene TRBJ2-3; a possible D gene is TRBD2 (6 bases). The germline V and J ends were trimmed by 0 bases and 1 base, with 9 bases remaining between them. Germline V gene lookup returns CDR1 SGHRS and CDR2 YFSETQ. CDR3 size: 15 residues. CDR3 in amino acids: CASSLEGGGTDTQYF. DNA for the CDR3: TGCGCCAGCAGCTTGGAAGGCGGGGGCACAGATACGCAGTATTTT.

V and J are TRBV9 and TRBJ2-7; D remains ambiguous. Germline CDR1 SGDLS, CDR2 YYNGEE. V lost 3 bases and J lost 1, with 8 bases in between. CDR3 length: 13 amino acids. CDR3 nucleotides: TGTGCCAGCAGCGAGACACCGTCCTACGAGCAGTACTTC. Its protein product is CASSETPSYEQYF.